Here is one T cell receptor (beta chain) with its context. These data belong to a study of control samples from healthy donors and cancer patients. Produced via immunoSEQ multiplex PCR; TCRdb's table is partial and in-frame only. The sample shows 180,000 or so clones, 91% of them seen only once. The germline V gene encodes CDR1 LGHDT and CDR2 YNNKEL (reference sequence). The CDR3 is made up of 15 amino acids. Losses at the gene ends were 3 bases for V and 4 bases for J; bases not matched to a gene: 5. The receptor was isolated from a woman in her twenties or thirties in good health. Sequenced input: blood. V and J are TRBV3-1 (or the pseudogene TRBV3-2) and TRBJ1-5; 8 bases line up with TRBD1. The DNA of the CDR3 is TGTGCCAGCAGCCAGGGACAGGTGGCGAATCAGCCCCAGCATTTT. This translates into CASSQGQVANQPQHF.